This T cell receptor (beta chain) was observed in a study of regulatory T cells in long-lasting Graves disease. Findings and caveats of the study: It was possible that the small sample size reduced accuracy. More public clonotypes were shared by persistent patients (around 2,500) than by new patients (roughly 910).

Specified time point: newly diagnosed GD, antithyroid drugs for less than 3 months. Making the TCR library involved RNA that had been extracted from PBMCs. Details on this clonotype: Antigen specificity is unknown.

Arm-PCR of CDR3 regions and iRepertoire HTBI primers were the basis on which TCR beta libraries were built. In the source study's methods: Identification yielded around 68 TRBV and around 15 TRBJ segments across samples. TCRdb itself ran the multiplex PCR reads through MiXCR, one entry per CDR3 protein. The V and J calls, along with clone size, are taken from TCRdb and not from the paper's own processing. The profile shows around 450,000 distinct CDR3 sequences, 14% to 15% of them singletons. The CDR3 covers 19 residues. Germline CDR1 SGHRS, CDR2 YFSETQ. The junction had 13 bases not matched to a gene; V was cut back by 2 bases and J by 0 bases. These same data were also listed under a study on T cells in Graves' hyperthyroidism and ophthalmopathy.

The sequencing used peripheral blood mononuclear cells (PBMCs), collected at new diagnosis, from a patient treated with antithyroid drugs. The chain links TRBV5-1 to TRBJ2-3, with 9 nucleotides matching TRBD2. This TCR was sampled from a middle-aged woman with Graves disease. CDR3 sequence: CASSLIAGALYSSTDTQYF. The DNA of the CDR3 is TGCGCCAGCAGCTTAATAGCGGGGGCTTTGTACTCTAGCACAGATACGCAGTATTTT. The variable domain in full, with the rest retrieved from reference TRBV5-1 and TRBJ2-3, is KAGVTQTPRYLIKTRGQQVTLSCSPISGHRSVSWYQQTPGQGLQFLFEYFSETQRNKGNFPGRFSGRQFSNSRSEMNVSTLELGDSALYLCASSLIAGALYSSTDTQYFGPGTRLTVL.